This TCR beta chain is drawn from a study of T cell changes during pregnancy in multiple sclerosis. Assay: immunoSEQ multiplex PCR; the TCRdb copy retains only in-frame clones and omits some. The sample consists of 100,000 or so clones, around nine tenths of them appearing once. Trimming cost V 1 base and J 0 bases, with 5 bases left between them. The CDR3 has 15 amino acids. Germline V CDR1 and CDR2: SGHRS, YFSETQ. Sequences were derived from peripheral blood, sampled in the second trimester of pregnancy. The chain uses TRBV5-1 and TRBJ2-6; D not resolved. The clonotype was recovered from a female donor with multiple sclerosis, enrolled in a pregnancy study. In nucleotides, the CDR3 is TGCGCCAGCAGCTTGACCAGCTCTGGGGCCAACGTCCTGACTTTC. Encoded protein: CASSLTSSGANVLTF.